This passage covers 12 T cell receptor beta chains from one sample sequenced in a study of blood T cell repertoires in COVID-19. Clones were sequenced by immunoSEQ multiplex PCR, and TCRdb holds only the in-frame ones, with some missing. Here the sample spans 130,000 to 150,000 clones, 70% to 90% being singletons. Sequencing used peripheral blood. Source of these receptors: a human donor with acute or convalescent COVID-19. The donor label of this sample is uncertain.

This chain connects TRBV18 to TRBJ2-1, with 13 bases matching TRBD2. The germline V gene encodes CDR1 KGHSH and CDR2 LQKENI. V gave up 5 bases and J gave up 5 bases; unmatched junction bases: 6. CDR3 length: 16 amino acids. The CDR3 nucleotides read TGTGCCAGCTCATCGACTAGCGGGAGGTCTAACAATGAGCAGTTCTTC. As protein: CASSSTSGRSNNEQFF.

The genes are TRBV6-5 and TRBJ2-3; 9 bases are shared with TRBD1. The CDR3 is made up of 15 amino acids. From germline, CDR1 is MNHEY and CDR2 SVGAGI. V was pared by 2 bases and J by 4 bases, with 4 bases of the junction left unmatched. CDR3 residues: CASSYAGQGSDTQYF. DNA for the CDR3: TGTGCCAGCAGTTACGCAGGACAGGGGTCAGATACGCAGTATTTT.

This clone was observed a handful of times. Here the CDR3 DNA reads TGTGCCAGCAGCCCGGACAGGGGGCGGGTCACAGATACGCAGTATTTT. Translation gives CASSPDRGRVTDTQYF. V gene TRBV7-2 combines with J gene TRBJ2-3; 11 bases are a match to TRBD1. Germline lookup yields CDR1 SGHTA and CDR2 FQGNSA. V was pared by 5 bases and J by 2 bases, with 6 bases of the junction left unmatched. The CDR3 consists of 16 residues.

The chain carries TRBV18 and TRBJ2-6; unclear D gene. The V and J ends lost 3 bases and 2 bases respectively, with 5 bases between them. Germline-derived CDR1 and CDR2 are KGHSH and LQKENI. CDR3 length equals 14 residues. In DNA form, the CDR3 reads TGTGCCAGCTCACCTCGGGCTGGGGCCAACGTCCTGACTTTC. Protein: CASSPRAGANVLTF.

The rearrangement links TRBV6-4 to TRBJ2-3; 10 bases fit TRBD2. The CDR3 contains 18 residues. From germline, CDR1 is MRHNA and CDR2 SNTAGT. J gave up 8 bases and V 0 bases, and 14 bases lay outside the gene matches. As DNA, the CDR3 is TGTGCCAGCAGTGACTCGCAATTCGCAACTAGCGGGGCTGGTACGCAGTATTTT. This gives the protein CASSDSQFATSGAGTQYF.

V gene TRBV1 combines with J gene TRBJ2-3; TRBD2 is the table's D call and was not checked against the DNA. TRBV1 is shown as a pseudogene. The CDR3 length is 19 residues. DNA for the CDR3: TGCACCAGCAGCCTACCGAAACCGGGACTAGCCCTTAGCACAGATACGCAGTATTTT. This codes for CTSSLPKPGLALSTDTQYF.

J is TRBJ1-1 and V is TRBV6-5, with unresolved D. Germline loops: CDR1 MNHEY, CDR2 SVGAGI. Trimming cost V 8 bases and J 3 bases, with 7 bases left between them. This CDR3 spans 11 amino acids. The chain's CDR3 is CASGRDTEAFF. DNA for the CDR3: TGTGCCAGCGGGAGGGACACTGAAGCTTTCTTT.

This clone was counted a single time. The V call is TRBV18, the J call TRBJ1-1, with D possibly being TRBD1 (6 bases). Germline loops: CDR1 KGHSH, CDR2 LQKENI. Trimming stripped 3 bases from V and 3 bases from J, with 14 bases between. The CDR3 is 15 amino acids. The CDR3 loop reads CASSPQQGSDTEAFF. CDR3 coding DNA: TGTGCCAGCTCACCCCAACAGGGCTCGGACACTGAAGCTTTCTTT.

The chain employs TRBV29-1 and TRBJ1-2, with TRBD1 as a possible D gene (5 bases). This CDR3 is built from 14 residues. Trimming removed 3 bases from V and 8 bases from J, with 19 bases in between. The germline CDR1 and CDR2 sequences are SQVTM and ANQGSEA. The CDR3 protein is CSVEPQGRVGGYTF. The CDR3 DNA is TGCAGCGTTGAGCCCCAGGGCAGGGTCGGGGGCTACACCTTC.

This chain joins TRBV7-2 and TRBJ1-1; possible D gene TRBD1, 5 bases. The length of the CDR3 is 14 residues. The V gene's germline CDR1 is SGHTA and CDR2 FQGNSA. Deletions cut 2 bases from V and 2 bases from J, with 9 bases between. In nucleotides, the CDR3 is TGTGCCAGCAGCTTACAGGGTAGAAACACTGAAGCTTTCTTT. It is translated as CASSLQGRNTEAFF.

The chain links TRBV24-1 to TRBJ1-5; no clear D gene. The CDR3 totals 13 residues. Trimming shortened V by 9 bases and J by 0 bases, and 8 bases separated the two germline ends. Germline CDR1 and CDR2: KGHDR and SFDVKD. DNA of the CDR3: TGTGCCACCGCTCCAGATAGCAATCAGCCCCAGCATTTT. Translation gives CATAPDSNQPQHF.

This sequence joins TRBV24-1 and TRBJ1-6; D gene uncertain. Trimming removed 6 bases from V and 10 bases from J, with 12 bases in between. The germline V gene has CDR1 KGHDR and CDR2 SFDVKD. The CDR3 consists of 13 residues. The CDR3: CATSPRLGSPLHF. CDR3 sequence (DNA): TGTGCCACCAGTCCCCGGTTGGGCTCACCCCTCCACTTT.